The next 18 T cell receptor beta chains were all read from a single sample in a study of cytomegalovirus exposure and HLA in healthy donors. Primers included in the PCR were 60 Vbeta and 13 Jbeta primers. Assay: immunoSEQ multiplex PCR; the TCRdb copy retains only in-frame clones and omits some. The repertoire includes about 200,000 clones, 82% of them detected once, and roughly 0.098% sits in the top ten. Sequencing input: PBMCs. The receptors shown here come from a boy aged 2 to 9 in good health and CMV-seronegative.

The chain links TRBV5-1 to TRBJ2-2; possibly TRBD2 for D (5 bases). Trimming pared 5 bases from V and 4 bases from J, leaving 12 bases between. The CDR3 extends over 14 amino acids. Germline lookup yields CDR1 SGHRS and CDR2 YFSETQ. The CDR3 protein is CASSPRGATGELFF. The CDR3 nucleotides read TGCGCCAGCAGTCCACGGGGTGCCACCGGGGAGCTGTTTTTT. Complete variable domain (other parts from reference TRBV5-1 and TRBJ2-2): KAGVTQTPRYLIKTRGQQVTLSCSPISGHRSVSWYQQTPGQGLQFLFEYFSETQRNKGNFPGRFSGRQFSNSRSEMNVSTLELGDSALYLCASSPRGATGELFFGEGSRLTVL.

The chain has TRBV2 and TRBJ2-1; TRBD2 is a possible D gene (5 bases). Trimming pared 4 bases from V and 15 bases from J, leaving 13 bases between. The CDR3 extends over 11 amino acids. From germline, CDR1 is SNHLY and CDR2 FYNNEI. The CDR3 bases are TGTGCCAGCAGTGGAACCGTACGGGGGTTCTTC. Its translation is CASSGTVRGFF.

This clone has just a few counts. This chain uses TRBV4-3 with TRBJ1-4; possibly TRBD1 for D (6 bases). The CDR3 contains 16 residues. Trimming took 2 bases from V and 7 from J, leaving 17 bases between them. Germline-derived CDR1 and CDR2 are LGHNA and YSLEER. CDR3: CASSQRTTGRSEKLFF. CDR3 in DNA: TGCGCCAGCAGCCAAAGGACCACAGGGCGTAGTGAAAAACTGTTTTTT.

The genes are TRBV5-1 and TRBJ1-4; TRBD1 aligns across 11 bases. The germline V gene encodes CDR1 SGHRS and CDR2 YFSETQ. Germline trimming cut 4 bases from V and 3 bases from J; bases unmatched to any gene: 5. The CDR3 loop spans 16 amino acids. This chain's CDR3 is CASSVGQGVANEKLFF. In DNA, the CDR3 is TGCGCCAGCAGCGTGGGACAGGGGGTAGCTAATGAAAAACTGTTTTTT. Full variable domain (remainder filled in from reference TRBV5-1 and TRBJ1-4): KAGVTQTPRYLIKTRGQQVTLSCSPISGHRSVSWYQQTPGQGLQFLFEYFSETQRNKGNFPGRFSGRQFSNSRSEMNVSTLELGDSALYLCASSVGQGVANEKLFFGSGTQLSVL.

The chain recombines TRBV11-2 with TRBJ2-7; a possible D gene is TRBD2 (5 bases). Germline CDR1 SGHAT, CDR2 FQNNGV. Trimming took 3 bases from V and 6 from J, leaving 18 bases between them. This CDR3 is built from 15 residues. The CDR3 nucleotides are TGTGCCAGCAGCTTCACGTCGGGGTTTGCGGGCGAGCAGTACTTC. Translation gives CASSFTSGFAGEQYF.

This sequence joins TRBV7-9 and TRBJ2-5; D may be TRBD1 (6 bases). Germline lookup yields CDR1 SEHNR and CDR2 FQNEAQ (reference sequence). This CDR3 region has 14 residues. The V gene lost 4 bases and the J gene lost 5 bases, with 14 bases spanning the gap. The CDR3: CASSSPQGIETQYF. In nucleotides, the CDR3 is TGTGCCAGCAGCTCACCTCAGGGGATTGAGACCCAGTACTTC.

V is TRBV6-1 and J is TRBJ1-2; 9 bases match TRBD1. The CDR3 contains 13 residues. Germline loops: CDR1 MNHNS, CDR2 SASEGT. After removal of 5 bases from V and 3 bases from J, the junction contained 1 base not matched to a gene. Here the CDR3 DNA reads TGTGCCAGCAGTCGACAGGGGGACTATGGCTACACCTTC. The encoded protein is CASSRQGDYGYTF.

The rearrangement uses TRBV5-1 and TRBJ2-3; 8 bases are a match to TRBD1. Per germline, CDR1 SGHRS and CDR2 YFSETQ. V lost 4 bases to trimming and J lost 0 bases; unmatched junction nucleotides: 7. The CDR3 contains 16 residues. CDR3 loop: CASSLLTGVSTDTQYF. CDR3 coding DNA: TGCGCCAGCAGCCTACTGACAGGGGTTAGCACAGATACGCAGTATTTT.

V gene TRBV13 combines with J gene TRBJ2-1; tentative D call: TRBD2 (6 bases). CDR1 PRHDT and CDR2 FYEKMQ come from the germline V gene (reference sequence). Trimming took off 5 bases at V and 14 bases at J, with 13 bases between the two ends. This CDR3 region has 11 residues. CDR3 in DNA: TGTGCCAGCAGCCCGGGACTGTCGGAGTTCTTC. Its translation: CASSPGLSEFF. Full variable domain (rest looked up from reference TRBV13 and TRBJ2-1): AAGVIQSPRHLIKEKRETATLKCYPIPRHDTVYWYQQGPGQDPQFLISFYEKMQSDKGSIPDRFSAQQFSDYHSELNMSSLELGDSALYFCASSPGLSEFFGPGTRLTVL.

The chain uses TRBV10-1 and TRBJ1-6; the match to TRBD1 covers 7 bases. Germline V lookup: CDR1 WNHNN, CDR2 SYGVQD (reference sequence). CDR3 size: 17 residues. V lost 8 bases to trimming and J lost 5 bases; unmatched junction nucleotides: 15. The CDR3 DNA follows: TGCGCCAGCCACCGAACGCCACAAACAGGGGATAATTCACCCCTCCACTTT. Translation: CASHRTPQTGDNSPLHF.

The chain joins TRBV4-3 to TRBJ1-2, with 8 bases that match TRBD1. The CDR3 contains 15 residues. The germline gives CDR1 LGHNA, CDR2 YSLEER. The J segment lost 2 bases and the V segment lost 2 bases, leaving 4 bases of the junction unmatched. CDR3 sequence reads: CASSQWTGSNYGYTF. The CDR3 nucleotides are TGCGCCAGCAGCCAATGGACAGGGAGCAACTATGGCTACACCTTC.

The V call is TRBV5-6, the J call TRBJ2-3, with 11 bases aligning to TRBD2. Germline values: CDR1 SGHDT, CDR2 YYEEEE. The CDR3 runs to 15 residues. The V segment lost 4 bases and the J segment 3 bases; nucleotides outside the gene matches: 4. The CDR3 DNA follows: TGTGCCAGCAGCCGGGGACTAGCGGATACAGATACGCAGTATTTT. Residues: CASSRGLADTDTQYF. The full variable domain, rest sourced from reference TRBV5-6 and TRBJ2-3, is DAGVTQSPTHLIKTRGQQVTLRCSPKSGHDTVSWYQQALGQGPQFIFQYYEEEERQRGNFPDRFSGHQFPNYSSELNVNALLLGDSALYLCASSRGLADTDTQYFGPGTRLTVL.

This clone occurred once. The rearrangement joins TRBV7-2 to TRBJ2-3; TRBD2 aligns across 7 bases. Per germline, CDR1 SGHTA and CDR2 FQGNSA. The CDR3 consists of 15 residues. The J segment lost 3 bases and the V segment lost 3 bases, leaving 6 bases of the junction unmatched. In DNA, the CDR3 is TGTGCCAGCAGCTTTCCCCCCGGGGGGACAGATACGCAGTATTTT. Its translation is CASSFPPGGTDTQYF.

The rearrangement joins TRBV7-8 to TRBJ2-7; TRBD1 aligns across 8 bases. The germline CDR1 and CDR2 sequences are SGHVS and FQNEAQ. The CDR3 length is 16 residues. The trim removed 5 bases at V and 3 bases at J, leaving 12 bases unmatched. The CDR3 region has the DNA TGTGCCAGCAGCACAACCGGGACAGGAAGATACTACGAGCAGTACTTC. As protein: CASSTTGTGRYYEQYF. Complete variable domain (other parts from reference TRBV7-8 and TRBJ2-7): GAGVSQSPRYKVAKRGQDVALRCDPISGHVSLFWYQQALGQGPEFLTYFQNEAQLDKSGLPSDRFFAERPEGSVSTLKIQRTQQEDSAVYLCASSTTGTGRYYEQYFGPGTRLTVT.

The rearrangement links TRBV5-4 to TRBJ2-5; D call uncertain. The CDR3 sequence is 13 residues long. V dropped 0 bases and J dropped 5 bases, with 8 bases sitting between them. CDR1 and CDR2 from the germline V gene are SGHNT and YYREEE (reference sequence). The CDR3 DNA reads TGTGCCAGCAGCTTGGAGTACAGCGAGACCCAGTACTTC. Its protein is CASSLEYSETQYF.

The chain couples TRBV14 to TRBJ1-6, with 8 bases matching TRBD1. V gave up 0 bases and J gave up 10 bases; unmatched junction bases: 14. CDR1 is SGHDN, CDR2 FVKESK, per germline. This CDR3 has 18 amino acids. The CDR3: CASSQDNRAWTGRSPLHF. The DNA for the CDR3 is TGTGCCAGCAGCCAAGATAATAGGGCTTGGACAGGGAGATCACCCCTCCACTTT.

As regards this clone: The same CDR3 is also encoded by other DNA sequences in this sample. V usage is TRBV7-6 and J usage is TRBJ2-7, with TRBD1 matching 7 bases. The J segment lost 0 bases and the V segment lost 1 base, leaving 0 bases of the junction unmatched. CDR3 size: 14 residues. Germline CDR1 reads SGHVS; CDR2 reads FNYEAQ. CDR3 sequence (DNA): TGTGCCAGCAGCTTAGGGACAGGCTCCTACGAGCAGTACTTC. Translated: CASSLGTGSYEQYF.

This rearrangement joins TRBV7-2 to TRBJ2-7, with D possibly TRBD2 on 6 matching bases. The germline V and J ends were trimmed by 5 bases and 5 bases, with 22 bases remaining between them. The V gene's germline CDR1 is SGHTA and CDR2 FQGNSA. CDR3 size: 16 residues. The CDR3 here is CASSPRGSGSLDEQYF. CDR3 in DNA: TGTGCCAGCAGCCCCCGGGGTAGCGGCAGTTTGGACGAGCAGTACTTC.